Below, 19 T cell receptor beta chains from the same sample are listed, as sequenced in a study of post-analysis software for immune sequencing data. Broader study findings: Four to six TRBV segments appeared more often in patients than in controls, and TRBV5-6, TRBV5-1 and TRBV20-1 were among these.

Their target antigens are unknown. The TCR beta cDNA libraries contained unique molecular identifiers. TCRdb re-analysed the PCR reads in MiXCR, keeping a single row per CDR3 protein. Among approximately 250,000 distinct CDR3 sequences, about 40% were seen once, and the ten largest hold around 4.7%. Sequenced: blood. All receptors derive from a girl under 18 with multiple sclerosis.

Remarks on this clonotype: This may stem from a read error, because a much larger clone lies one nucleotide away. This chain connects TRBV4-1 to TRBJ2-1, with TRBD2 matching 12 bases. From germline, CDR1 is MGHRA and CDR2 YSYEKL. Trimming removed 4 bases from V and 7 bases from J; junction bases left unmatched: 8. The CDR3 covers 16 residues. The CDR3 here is CASSLRLAGVKNEQFF. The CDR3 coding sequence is TGCGCCAGCAGCCTTCGACTAGCGGGAGTAAAAAATGAGCAGTTCTTC.

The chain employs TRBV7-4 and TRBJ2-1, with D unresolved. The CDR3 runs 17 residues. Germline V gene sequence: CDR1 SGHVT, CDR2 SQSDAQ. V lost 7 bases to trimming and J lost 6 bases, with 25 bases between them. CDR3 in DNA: TGTGCCAGCATCTGGGGAAGATTAAAAACGGTGGCCAATGAGCAGTTCTTC. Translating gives CASIWGRLKTVANEQFF.

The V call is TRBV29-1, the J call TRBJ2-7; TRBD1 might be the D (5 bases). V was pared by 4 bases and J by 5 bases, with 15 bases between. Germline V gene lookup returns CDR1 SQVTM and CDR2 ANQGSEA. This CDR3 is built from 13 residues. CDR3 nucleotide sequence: TGCAGCGTTGTTAGGGCAGGGAAGGACGAGCAGTACTTC. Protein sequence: CSVVRAGKDEQYF.

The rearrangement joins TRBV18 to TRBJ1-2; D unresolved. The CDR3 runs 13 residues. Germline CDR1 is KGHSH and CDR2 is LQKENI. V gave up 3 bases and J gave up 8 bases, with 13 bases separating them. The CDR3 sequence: CASSPEQSSGYTF. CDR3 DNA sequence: TGTGCCAGCTCACCGGAACAGTCGAGCGGCTACACCTTC. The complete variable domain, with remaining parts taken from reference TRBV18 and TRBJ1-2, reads NAGVMQNPRHLVRRRGQEARLRCSPMKGHSHVYWYRQLPEEGLKFMVYLQKENIIDESGMPKERFSAEFPKEGPSILRIQQVVRGDSAAYFCASSPEQSSGYTFGSGTRLTVV.

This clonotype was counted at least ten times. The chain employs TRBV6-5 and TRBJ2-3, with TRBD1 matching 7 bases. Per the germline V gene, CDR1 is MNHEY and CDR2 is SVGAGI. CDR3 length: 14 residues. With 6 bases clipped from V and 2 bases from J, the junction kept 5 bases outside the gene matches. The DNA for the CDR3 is TGTGCCAGCAGGGTGGACAGGTTCACAGATACGCAGTATTTT. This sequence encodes CASRVDRFTDTQYF.

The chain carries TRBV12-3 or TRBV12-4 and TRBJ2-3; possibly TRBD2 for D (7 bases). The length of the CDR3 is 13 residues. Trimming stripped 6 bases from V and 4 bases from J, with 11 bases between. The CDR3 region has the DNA TGTGCCAGCAGGGGCGGGGGCGCAGATACGCAGTATTTT. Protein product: CASRGGGADTQYF.

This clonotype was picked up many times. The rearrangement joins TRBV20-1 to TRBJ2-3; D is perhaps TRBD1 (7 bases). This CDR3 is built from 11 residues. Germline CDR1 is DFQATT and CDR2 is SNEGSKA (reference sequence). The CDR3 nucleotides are TGCCAGGGGGGTAGCACAGATACGCAGTATTTT. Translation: CQGGSTDTQYF.

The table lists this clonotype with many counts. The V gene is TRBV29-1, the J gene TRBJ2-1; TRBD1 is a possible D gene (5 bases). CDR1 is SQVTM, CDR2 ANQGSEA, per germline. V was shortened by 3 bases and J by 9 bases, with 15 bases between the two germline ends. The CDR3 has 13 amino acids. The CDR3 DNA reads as TGCAGCGTTGATGCGCAGGGAACGGGTGAGCAGTTCTTC. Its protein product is CSVDAQGTGEQFF.

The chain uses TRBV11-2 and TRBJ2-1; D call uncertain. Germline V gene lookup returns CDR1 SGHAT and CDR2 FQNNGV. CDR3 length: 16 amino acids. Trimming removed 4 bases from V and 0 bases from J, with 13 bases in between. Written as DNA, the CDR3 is TGTGCCAGCAGCTCGAGGTCTAAGAACTCCTACAATGAGCAGTTCTTC. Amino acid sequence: CASSSRSKNSYNEQFF. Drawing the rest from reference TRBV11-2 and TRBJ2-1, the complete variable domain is EAGVAQSPRYKIIEKRQSVAFWCNPISGHATLYWYQQILGQGPKLLIQFQNNGVVDDSQLPKDRFSAERLKGVDSTLKIQPAKLEDSAVYLCASSSRSKNSYNEQFFGPGTRLTVL.

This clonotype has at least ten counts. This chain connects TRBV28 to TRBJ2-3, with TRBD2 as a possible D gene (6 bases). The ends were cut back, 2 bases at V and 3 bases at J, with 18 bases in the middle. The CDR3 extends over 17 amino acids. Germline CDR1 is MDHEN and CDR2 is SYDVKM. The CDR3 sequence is CASSLKSWRDRTDTQYF. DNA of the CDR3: TGTGCCAGCAGTTTAAAGTCGTGGCGGGATCGTACAGATACGCAGTATTTT.

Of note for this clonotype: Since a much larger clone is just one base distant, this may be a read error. The CDR3 spells CASSRRDSNEKLFF. The CDR3 region has the DNA TGTGCCAGCAGTCGCCGGGACAGCAATGAAAAACTGTTTTTT. The V gene is TRBV28, the J gene TRBJ1-4; TRBD1 matches 7 bases. The germline CDR1 and CDR2 sequences are MDHEN and SYDVKM. This CDR3 contains 14 residues. The V gene end was trimmed by 5 bases and the J gene end by 5 bases; junction bases not matched to a gene: 5.

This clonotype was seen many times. The CDR3 here is CASSLGLAGEETQYF. CDR3 bases: TGTGCCAGCAGTTTAGGACTAGCGGGGGAAGAGACCCAGTACTTC. This rearrangement joins TRBV12-3 or TRBV12-4 to TRBJ2-5; the match to TRBD2 covers 12 bases. The ends lost 1 base at V and 3 bases at J; junction bases unmatched: 0. The CDR3 has 15 residues.

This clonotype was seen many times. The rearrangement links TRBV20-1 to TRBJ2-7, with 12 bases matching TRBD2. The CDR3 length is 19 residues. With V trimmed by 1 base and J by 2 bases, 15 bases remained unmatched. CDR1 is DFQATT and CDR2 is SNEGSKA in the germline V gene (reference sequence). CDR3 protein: CSARAKQTSGSHRTYEQYF. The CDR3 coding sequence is TGCAGTGCTAGAGCCAAACAGACTAGCGGGAGCCATAGAACCTACGAGCAGTACTTC.

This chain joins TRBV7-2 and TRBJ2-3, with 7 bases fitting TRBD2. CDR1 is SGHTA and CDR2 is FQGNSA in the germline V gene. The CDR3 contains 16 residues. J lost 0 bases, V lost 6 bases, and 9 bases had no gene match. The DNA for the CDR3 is TGTGCCAGCAGACTCGGGCTAGCGGCGAGCACAGATACGCAGTATTTT. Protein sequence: CASRLGLAASTDTQYF.

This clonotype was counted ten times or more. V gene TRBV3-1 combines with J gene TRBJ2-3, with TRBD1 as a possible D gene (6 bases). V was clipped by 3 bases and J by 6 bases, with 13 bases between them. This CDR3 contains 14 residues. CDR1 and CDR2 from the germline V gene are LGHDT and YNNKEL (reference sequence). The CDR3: CASSQGPGVDTQYF. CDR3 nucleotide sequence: TGTGCCAGCAGCCAGGGCCCAGGGGTGGATACGCAGTATTTT.

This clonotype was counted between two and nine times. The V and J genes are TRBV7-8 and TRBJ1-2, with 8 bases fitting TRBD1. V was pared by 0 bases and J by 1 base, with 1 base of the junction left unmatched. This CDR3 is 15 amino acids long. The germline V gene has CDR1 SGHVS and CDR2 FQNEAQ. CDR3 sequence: CASSLAQGVNYGYTF. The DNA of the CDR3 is TGTGCCAGCAGCTTAGCACAGGGGGTTAACTATGGCTACACCTTC.

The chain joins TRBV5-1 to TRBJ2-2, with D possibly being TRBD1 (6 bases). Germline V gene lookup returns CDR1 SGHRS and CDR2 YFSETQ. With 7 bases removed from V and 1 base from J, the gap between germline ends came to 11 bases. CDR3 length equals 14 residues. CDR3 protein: CASAEGQNTGELFF. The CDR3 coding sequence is TGCGCCAGCGCCGAGGGACAGAACACCGGGGAGCTGTTTTTT.

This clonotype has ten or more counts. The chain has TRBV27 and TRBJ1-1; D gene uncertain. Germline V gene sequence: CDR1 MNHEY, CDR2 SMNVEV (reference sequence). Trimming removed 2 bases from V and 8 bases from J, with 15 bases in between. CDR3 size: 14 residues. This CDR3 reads CASSLRPREREAFF. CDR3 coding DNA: TGTGCCAGCAGTTTACGTCCCCGGGAACGCGAAGCTTTCTTT.

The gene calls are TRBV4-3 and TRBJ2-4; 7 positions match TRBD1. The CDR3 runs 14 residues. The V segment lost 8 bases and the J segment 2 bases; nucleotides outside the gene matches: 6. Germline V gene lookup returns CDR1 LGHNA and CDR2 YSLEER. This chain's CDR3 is CASGPTGSKNIQYF. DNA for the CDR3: TGCGCCAGCGGCCCGACAGGGTCCAAAAACATTCAGTACTTC.